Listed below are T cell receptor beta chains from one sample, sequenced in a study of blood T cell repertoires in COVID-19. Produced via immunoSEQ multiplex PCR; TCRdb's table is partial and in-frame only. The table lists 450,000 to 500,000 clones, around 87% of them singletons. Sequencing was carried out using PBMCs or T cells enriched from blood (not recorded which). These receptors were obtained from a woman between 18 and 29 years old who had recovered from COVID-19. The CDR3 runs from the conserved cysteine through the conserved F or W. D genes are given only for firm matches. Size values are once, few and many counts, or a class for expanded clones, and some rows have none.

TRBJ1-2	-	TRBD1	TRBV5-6	CASSSDREREYTF	TGTGCCAGCAGCTCGGACAGGGAAAGGGAGTACACCTTC
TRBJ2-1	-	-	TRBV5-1	CASSRYLGDYNEQFF	TGCGCCAGCAGCCGGTATCTAGGGGATTACAATGAGCAGTTCTTC
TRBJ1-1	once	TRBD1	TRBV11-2	CASSWSGGQNTEAFF	TGTGCCAGCAGCTGGTCAGGGGGCCAGAACACTGAAGCTTTCTTT
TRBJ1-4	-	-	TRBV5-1	CASSLGQSNEKLFF	TGCGCCAGCAGCTTGGGACAGAGTAATGAAAAACTGTTTTTT
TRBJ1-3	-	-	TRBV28	CASGIGGATGNTIYF	TGTGCCAGCGGCATTGGGGGGGCGACTGGAAACACCATATATTTT
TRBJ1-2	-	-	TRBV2	CASSVQTYYGYTF	TGTGCCAGCAGTGTACAGACCTACTATGGCTACACCTTC
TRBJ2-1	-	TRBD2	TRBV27	CASSLGGTSYNEQFF	TGTGCCAGCAGTTTGGGGGGGACCTCCTACAATGAGCAGTTCTTC
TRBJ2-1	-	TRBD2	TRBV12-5	CASGLIYLAGGKNEQFF	TGTGCTAGTGGTTTGATCTACCTAGCGGGGGGGAAGAATGAGCAGTTCTTC
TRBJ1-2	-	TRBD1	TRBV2	CASSAPWTGSYGYTF	TGTGCCAGCAGTGCACCATGGACAGGGTCCTATGGCTACACCTTC
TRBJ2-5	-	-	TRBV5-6	CASSYPDSQETQYF	TGTGCCAGCAGCTACCCAGACAGCCAAGAGACCCAGTACTTC
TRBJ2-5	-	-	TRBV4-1	CASSQDEGDLGETQYF	TGCGCCAGCAGCCAAGATGAGGGGGACCTGGGGGAGACCCAGTACTTC
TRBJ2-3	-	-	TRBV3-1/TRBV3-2	CASSQEGRGLQGTDTQYF	TGTGCCAGCAGCCAAGAGGGGCGGGGGCTGCAAGGGACAGATACGCAGTATTTT
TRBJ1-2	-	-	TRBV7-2	CASSLVGGDYGYTF	TGTGCCAGCAGCTTAGTGGGGGGAGACTATGGCTACACCTTC
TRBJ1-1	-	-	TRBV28	CASSPGDTEAFF	TGTGCCAGCAGCCCCGGGGACACTGAAGCTTTCTTT
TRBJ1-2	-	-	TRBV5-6	CASSLTVPYGYTF	TGTGCCAGCAGCTTGACGGTCCCATATGGCTACACCTTC
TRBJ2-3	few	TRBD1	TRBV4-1	CASSQVGTATTDTQYF	TGCGCCAGCAGCCAAGTGGGGACAGCAACCACAGATACGCAGTATTTT
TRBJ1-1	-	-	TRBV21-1	CASSSPQSLNTEAFF	TGTGCCAGCAGCTCCCCACAGTCTTTGAACACTGAAGCTTTCTTT
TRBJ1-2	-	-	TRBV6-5	CASTSPGGDYGYTF	TGTGCCAGCACCTCACCGGGCGGGGACTATGGCTACACCTTC
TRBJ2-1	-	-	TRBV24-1	CATSSGGAYNEQFF	TGTGCCACCAGTTCCGGAGGCGCCTACAATGAGCAGTTCTTC
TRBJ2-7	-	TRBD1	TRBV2	CASSRGQANYEQYF	TGTGCCAGCAGCCGGGGACAGGCAAACTACGAGCAGTACTTC
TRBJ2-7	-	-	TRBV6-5	CASTKHYSGTYEQYF	TGTGCCAGCACGAAGCACTATAGCGGTACCTACGAGCAGTACTTC
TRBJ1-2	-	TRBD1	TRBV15	CATSRGGTGQVFYGYTF	TGTGCCACCAGCAGAGGGGGGACTGGACAGGTTTTCTATGGCTACACCTTC
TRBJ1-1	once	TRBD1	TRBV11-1	CASSIGDRGGTEAFF	TGTGCCAGCAGCATCGGGGACAGGGGGGGCACTGAAGCTTTCTTT
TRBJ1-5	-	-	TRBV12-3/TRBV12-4	CASGGSNQPQHF	TGTGCCAGCGGGGGGAGCAATCAGCCCCAGCATTTT
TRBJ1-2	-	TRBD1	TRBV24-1	CATSDGQGLVDGYTF	TGTGCCACCAGTGATGGACAGGGGTTAGTCGATGGCTACACCTTC
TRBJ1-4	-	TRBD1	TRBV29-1	CSAAGQATNEKLFF	TGCAGCGCGGCGGGACAGGCAACTAATGAAAAACTGTTTTTT
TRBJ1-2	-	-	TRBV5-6	CASSRQASTGYTF	TGTGCCAGCAGCCGCCAGGCGTCTACAGGCTACACCTTC
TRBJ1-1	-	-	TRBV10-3	CAASPGGLDEAFF	TGTGCCGCCTCTCCGGGGGGACTAGATGAAGCTTTCTTT
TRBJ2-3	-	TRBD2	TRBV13	CASSSKTSGGALDTQYF	TGTGCCAGCAGCTCAAAGACTAGCGGGGGGGCTCTGGATACGCAGTATTTT